This T cell receptor delta chain was captured by sequencing in a study of γδ T cells in repeated Plasmodium falciparum infection. Flow sorting of PBMC yielded separate Vgamma9/Vdelta2+ and Vdelta2-negative gammadelta T cell populations for bulk repertoire analysis. TCRdb re-called the multiplex PCR reads with CATT. Here the sample spans under 50,000 delta-chain clones, about 1.6% being singletons. This CDR3 contains 22 residues. CDR1 and CDR2 from the germline V gene are TSWWSYY and QGS. On this clone: A read error is the likely source, as a far larger clone sits one nucleotide away. This CDR3 is also generated by other DNA sequences in the sample.

The TCR comes from a pool of human donors (malaria-infected and uninfected, not separated). The chain uses TRDV1 and TRDJ1; 13 bases agree with TRDD3. The J gene, missing from TCRdb, was assigned here through DNA to germline matching. What was sequenced was gamma-delta T cells from blood. CDR3 in amino acids: CALGDLILQLLLGDTGTDKLIF. The CDR3 DNA sequence: TGTGCCCTTGGGGACCTTATCCTTCAACTTCTACTGGGGGATACGGGGACCGATAAACTCATCTTT.